A selection of T cell receptor beta chains follows, all from one sample in a study of blood T cell repertoires in COVID-19. Profiled with immunoSEQ multiplex PCR; TCRdb holds only in-frame clones, not every one. Of fewer than 250,000 clones listed, about 87% are singletons. Sequenced: peripheral blood. The receptors come from a man between 65 and 85 years old with acute or convalescent COVID-19. The CDR3 runs from the conserved cysteine through the conserved F or W. D genes are given only for firm matches. Where a row states a size, it is once, few, many or the class of an expanded clone; other rows omit it.

>TRBJ2-7|-|TRBV9|-
TGTGCCAGCAGCGCGGGTGGTGGTAGCGCCTACGAGCAGTACTTC
CASSAGGGSAYEQYF
>TRBJ2-2|TRBD1|TRBV5-5|-
TGTGCCAGCAGAACAGGGGGCGCGAACACCGGGGAGCTGTTTTTT
CASRTGGANTGELFF
>TRBJ1-1|TRBD1|TRBV28|once
TGTGCCAGCAGTCAACAGGGGCCCCTTGAAGCTTTCTTT
CASSQQGPLEAFF
>TRBJ2-3|TRBD2|TRBV15|-
TGTGCCACCAGCAACGGACTAGCTAGCACAGATACGCAGTATTTT
CATSNGLASTDTQYF
>TRBJ1-3|-|TRBV6-5|-
TGTGCCAGCAGTTTGACTCAGGGATCCGGAAACACCATATATTTT
CASSLTQGSGNTIYF
>TRBJ2-2|-|TRBV5-4|-
TGTGCCAGCAGCCCGGGAGGCAGGGGCAGGACCGGGGAGCTGTTTTTT
CASSPGGRGRTGELFF
>TRBJ2-3|-|TRBV7-9|-
TGTGCCAGCAGCTTAGGAGATCTAGCAGGTCTAGATACGCAGTATTTT
CASSLGDLAGLDTQYF
>TRBJ2-7|TRBD2|TRBV6-2/TRBV6-3|-
TGTGCCAGCAGCTCTCCCCTCGGGACTAGCGTTTCGTACGAGCAGTACTTC
CASSSPLGTSVSYEQYF
>TRBJ2-2|-|TRBV6-2/TRBV6-3|-
TGTGCCAGCAGTTACCACTTAGACACCGGGGAGCTGTTTTTT
CASSYHLDTGELFF
>TRBJ2-1|-|TRBV18|-
TGTGCCAGCTCACCAGGGCGTTCGACAAGAAATTCCTACAATGAGCAGTTCTTC
CASSPGRSTRNSYNEQFF
>TRBJ1-6|-|TRBV3-1/TRBV3-2|-
TGTGCCAGCAGCCAAGCTACAGCCTATAATTCACCCCTCCACTTT
CASSQATAYNSPLHF
>TRBJ2-3|-|TRBV21-1|-
TGTGCCAGCAGCAAAAATAGAGGGGGCAGGAATACGCAGTATTTT
CASSKNRGGRNTQYF
>TRBJ1-5|TRBD1|TRBV12-5|-
TGTGCTAGTGGTTCCGGGACAGCCACTTATAGCAATCAGCCCCAGCATTTT
CASGSGTATYSNQPQHF
>TRBJ2-2|TRBD1|TRBV19|-
TGTGCCAGTAGCGGACAGGGGTTCGTCGGGGAGCTGTTTTTT
CASSGQGFVGELFF
>TRBJ1-5|-|TRBV19|-
TGTGCCAGTAGTGGACATTCTGGCAATCAGCCCCAGCATTTT
CASSGHSGNQPQHF
>TRBJ2-7|TRBD1|TRBV29-1|-
TGCAGCGTTCAGGGACAGCACTACGAGCAGTACTTC
CSVQGQHYEQYF
>TRBJ2-7|-|TRBV27|-
TGTGCCAGCAGTTTGAACAGGGTCGAGCAGTACTTC
CASSLNRVEQYF
>TRBJ1-3|TRBD1|TRBV6-5|-
TGTGCCAGCACTAGGGGGCATGGAAACACCATATATTTT
CASTRGHGNTIYF
>TRBJ2-7|TRBD2|TRBV27|-
TGTGCCAGCAGCTTACTAGCGGGAGGGCCTTACGAGCAGTACTTC
CASSLLAGGPYEQYF
>TRBJ2-5|-|TRBV5-1|-
TGCGCCAGCAGCTTTAGGGGTTACCAAGAGACCCAGTACTTC
CASSFRGYQETQYF
>TRBJ1-1|TRBD1|TRBV5-1|-
TGCGCCAGCAGCCCGGACAGGGCGGGCACTGAAGCTTTCTTT
CASSPDRAGTEAFF
>TRBJ2-7|-|TRBV7-2|-
TGTGCCAGCAGCTTAATGGCTAGCGTATACTCCTACGAGCAGTACTTC
CASSLMASVYSYEQYF
>TRBJ1-5|-|TRBV18|-
TGTGCCAGCTCACCAGTGCGGAATAGCAATCAGCCCCAGCATTTT
CASSPVRNSNQPQHF
>TRBJ2-7|TRBD1|TRBV5-1|-
TGCGCCAGCAGCCCGGACAGGGGCGAGCAGTACTTC
CASSPDRGEQYF
>TRBJ1-5|-|TRBV5-1|-
TGCGCCAGCAGCTTGAGAGGCCCAGATCAGCCCCAGCATTTT
CASSLRGPDQPQHF
>TRBJ2-1|-|TRBV28|-
TGTGCCAGCAGTCCCGGCTTCAGGGGTTACAATGAGCAGTTCTTC
CASSPGFRGYNEQFF
>TRBJ2-5|-|TRBV30|-
TGTGCCCGGATGGGCCCGGGGGAGACCCAGTACTTC
CARMGPGETQYF
>TRBJ2-5|-|TRBV9|-
TGTGCCAGCAGCGTAGACCGGGTCTGGGGAGGAGAGACCCAGTACTTC
CASSVDRVWGGETQYF
>TRBJ2-7|-|TRBV16|-
TGTGCCAGCAGCCAAAACAGCGGCGCCTACGAGCAGTACTTC
CASSQNSGAYEQYF
>TRBJ1-3|TRBD1|TRBV7-6|-
TGTGCCAGCAGCGCGACAGGGAAGGGAGCTGGAAACACCATATATTTT
CASSATGKGAGNTIYF
>TRBJ2-1|TRBD2|TRBV7-9|-
TGTGCCAGCCGCCCCCCTGGTCTAGCGGGATACAATGAGCAGTTCTTC
CASRPPGLAGYNEQFF
>TRBJ2-3|TRBD2|TRBV29-1|-
TGCAGCGTTGAAGTTAGCGGGACAGATACGCAGTATTTT
CSVEVSGTDTQYF
>TRBJ1-5|TRBD1|TRBV6-6|-
TGTGCCAGCAGCCGAGGACAGGGGCATCAGCCCCAGCATTTT
CASSRGQGHQPQHF
>TRBJ1-4|-|TRBV18|-
TGTGCCAGCTCACCGTCAAACAGGGTCGAGAATGAAAAACTGTTTTTT
CASSPSNRVENEKLFF
>TRBJ2-6|TRBD1|TRBV19|-
TGTGCCAGTAGTTGGAAAACAGGGGGATCGCAAGGGGCCAACGTCCTGACTTTC
CASSWKTGGSQGANVLTF
>TRBJ1-6|-|TRBV30|-
TGTGCCTGGAGGCGTAGAGATTCACCCCTCCACTTT
CAWRRRDSPLHF
>TRBJ1-5|TRBD1|TRBV6-2/TRBV6-3|-
TGTGCCAGCAGTCTTACCGGGACAGGGACTTTGGGCAATCAGCCCCAGCATTTT
CASSLTGTGTLGNQPQHF
>TRBJ2-3|-|TRBV29-1|once
TGCAGCGTGGCCCGGCGGAGATCCGACACAGATACGCAGTATTTT
CSVARRRSDTDTQYF
>TRBJ2-2|TRBD2|TRBV7-2|-
TGTGCCAGCAGCTTAGCGGGACTAGCGGTTACCGGGGAGCTGTTTTTT
CASSLAGLAVTGELFF
>TRBJ1-2|-|TRBV4-3|-
TGCGCCAGCAGCCAAGATAGGCAGGGTTCCTATGGCTACACCTTC
CASSQDRQGSYGYTF
>TRBJ2-2|-|TRBV7-2|-
TGTGCCAGCAGCTTACAGGCTGGGGCAGACACCGGGGAGCTGTTTTTT
CASSLQAGADTGELFF
>TRBJ1-2|-|TRBV29-1|-
TGCAGCGTGGGAGGTGGGGCCCATGGCTACACCTTC
CSVGGGAHGYTF
>TRBJ1-2|-|TRBV29-1|-
TGCAGCGTGGGCACAGAAATTAATTATGGCTACACCTTC
CSVGTEINYGYTF
>TRBJ1-3|-|TRBV28|-
TGTGCCAGCAGTTCCCCCCAGGGATCTGGAAACACCATATATTTT
CASSSPQGSGNTIYF
>TRBJ1-4|-|TRBV4-1|-
TGCGCCAGCAGCCAGGACAGAGCAACTAATGAAAAACTGTTTTTT
CASSQDRATNEKLFF
>TRBJ2-3|TRBD1|TRBV10-2|-
TGCGCCAGCAGGAAGGACAGGGGTTACACAGATACGCAGTATTTT
CASRKDRGYTDTQYF
>TRBJ2-2|TRBD2|TRBV7-2|-
TGTGCCAGCAGCTTTTCTAGCGGGGCGAACACCGGGGAGCTGTTTTTT
CASSFSSGANTGELFF
>TRBJ2-3|-|TRBV19|-
TGTGCCAGTAGGGTGGGCGGGCGAGCAGATACGCAGTATTTT
CASRVGGRADTQYF
>TRBJ1-1|-|TRBV20-1|-
TGCAGTGCTAGCGAAAGGGGGGAAGCTTTCTTT
CSASERGEAFF
>TRBJ1-1|TRBD1|TRBV28|-
TGTGCCAGCAGTGGGACAGGGGACACTGAAGCTTTCTTT
CASSGTGDTEAFF
>TRBJ1-4|-|TRBV19|-
TGTGCCAGTAGTACTCGGACGGGAGCAGTTGGAAAACTGTTTTTT
CASSTRTGAVGKLFF
>TRBJ2-7|TRBD1|TRBV19|once
TGTGCCAGTAGTATTGGGACAGGTATGACCTACGAGCAGTACTTC
CASSIGTGMTYEQYF
>TRBJ2-7|-|TRBV7-2|-
TGTGCCAGCAGCTTGTCGGCGAGGGGAGGCGGGGAGCAGTACTTC
CASSLSARGGGEQYF